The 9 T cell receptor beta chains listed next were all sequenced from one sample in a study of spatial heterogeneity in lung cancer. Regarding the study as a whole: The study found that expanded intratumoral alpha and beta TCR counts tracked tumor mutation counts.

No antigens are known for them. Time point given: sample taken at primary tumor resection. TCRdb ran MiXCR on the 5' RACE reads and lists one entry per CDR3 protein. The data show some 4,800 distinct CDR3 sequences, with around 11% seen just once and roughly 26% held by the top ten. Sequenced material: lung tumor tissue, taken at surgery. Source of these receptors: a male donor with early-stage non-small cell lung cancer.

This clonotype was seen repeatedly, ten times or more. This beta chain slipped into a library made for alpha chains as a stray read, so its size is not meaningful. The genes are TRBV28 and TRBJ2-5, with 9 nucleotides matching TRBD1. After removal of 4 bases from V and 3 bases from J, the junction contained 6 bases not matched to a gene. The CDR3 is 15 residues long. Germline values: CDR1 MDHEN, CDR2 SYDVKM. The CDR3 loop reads CASSSGTGFKETQYF. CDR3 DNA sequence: TGTGCCAGCAGTTCTGGGACAGGGTTCAAAGAGACCCAGTACTTC.

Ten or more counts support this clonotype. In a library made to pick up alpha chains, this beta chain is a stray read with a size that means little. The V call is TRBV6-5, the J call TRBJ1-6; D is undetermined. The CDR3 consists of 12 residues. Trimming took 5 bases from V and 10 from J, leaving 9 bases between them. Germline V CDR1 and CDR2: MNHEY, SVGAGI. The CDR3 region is CASSPRSSPLHF. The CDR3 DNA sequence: TGTGCCAGCAGTCCCAGGTCCTCACCCCTCCACTTT.

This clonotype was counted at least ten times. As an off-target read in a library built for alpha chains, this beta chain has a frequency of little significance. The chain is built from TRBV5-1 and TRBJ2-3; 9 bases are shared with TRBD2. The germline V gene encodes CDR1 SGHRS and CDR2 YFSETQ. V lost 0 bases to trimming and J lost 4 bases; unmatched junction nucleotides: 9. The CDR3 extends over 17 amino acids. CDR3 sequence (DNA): TGCGCCAGCAGCTTGGCACTCGGTAGCGGGGGAGCAGATACGCAGTATTTT. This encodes CASSLALGSGGADTQYF.

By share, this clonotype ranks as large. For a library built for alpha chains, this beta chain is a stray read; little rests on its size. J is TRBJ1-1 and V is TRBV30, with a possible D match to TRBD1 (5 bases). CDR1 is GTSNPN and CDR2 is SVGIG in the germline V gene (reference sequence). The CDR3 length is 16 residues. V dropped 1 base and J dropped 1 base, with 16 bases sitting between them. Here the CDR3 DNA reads TGTGCCTGGAGTGAGCAGGGAGTCGGGTGGAACACTGAAGCTTTCTTT. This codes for CAWSEQGVGWNTEAFF. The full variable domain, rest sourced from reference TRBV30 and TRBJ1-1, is SQTIHQWPATLVQPVGSPLSLECTVEGTSNPNLYWYRQAAGRGLQLLFYSVGIGQISSEVPQNLSASRPQDRQFILSSKKLLLSDSGFYLCAWSEQGVGWNTEAFFGQGTRLTVV.

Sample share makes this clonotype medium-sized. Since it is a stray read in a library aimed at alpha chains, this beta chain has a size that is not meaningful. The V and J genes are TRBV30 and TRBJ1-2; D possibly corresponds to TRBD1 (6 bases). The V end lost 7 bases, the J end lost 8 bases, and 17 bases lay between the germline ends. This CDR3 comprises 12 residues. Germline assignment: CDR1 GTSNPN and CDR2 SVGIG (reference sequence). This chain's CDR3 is CASSWGAGGYTF. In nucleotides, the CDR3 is TGTGCCTCTTCATGGGGGGCCGGGGGCTACACCTTC.

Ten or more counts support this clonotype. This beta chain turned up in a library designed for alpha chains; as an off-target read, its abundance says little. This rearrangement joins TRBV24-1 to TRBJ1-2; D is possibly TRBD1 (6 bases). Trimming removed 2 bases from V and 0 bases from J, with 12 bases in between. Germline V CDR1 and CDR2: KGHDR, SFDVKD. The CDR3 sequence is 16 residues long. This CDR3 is CATSDSQGPANYGYTF. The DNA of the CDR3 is TGTGCCACCAGTGATTCACAGGGACCCGCTAACTATGGCTACACCTTC.

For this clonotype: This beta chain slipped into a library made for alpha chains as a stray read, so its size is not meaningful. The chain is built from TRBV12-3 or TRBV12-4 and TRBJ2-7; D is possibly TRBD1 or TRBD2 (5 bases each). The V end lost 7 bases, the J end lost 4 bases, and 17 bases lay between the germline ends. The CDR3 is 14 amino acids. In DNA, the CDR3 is TGTGCCAGCACAAGCCCCGGGGCCTTTTACGAGCAGTACTTC. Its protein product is CASTSPGAFYEQYF.

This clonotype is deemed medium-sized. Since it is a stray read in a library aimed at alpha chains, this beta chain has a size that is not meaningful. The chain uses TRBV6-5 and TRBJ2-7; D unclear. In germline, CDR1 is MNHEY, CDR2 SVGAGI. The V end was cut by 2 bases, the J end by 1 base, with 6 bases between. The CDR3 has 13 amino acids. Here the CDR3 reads CASSYKQSYEQYF. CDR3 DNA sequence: TGTGCCAGCAGTTACAAACAGTCCTACGAGCAGTACTTC.

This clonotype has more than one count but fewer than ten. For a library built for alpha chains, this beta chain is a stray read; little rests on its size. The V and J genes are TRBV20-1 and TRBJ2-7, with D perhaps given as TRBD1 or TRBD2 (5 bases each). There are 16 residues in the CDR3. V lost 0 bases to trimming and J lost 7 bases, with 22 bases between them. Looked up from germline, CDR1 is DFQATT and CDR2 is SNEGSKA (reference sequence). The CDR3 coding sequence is TGCAGTGCTAGAGATCAGGTGCGAGACAGCGGAGGAGAGCAGTACTTC. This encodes CSARDQVRDSGGEQYF.